This TCR beta chain originates from a study of T cell repertoires in aging, cancer and after chemotherapy. Study-wide background: The full dataset contained roughly 8.8 million TCR reads.

The template was genomic DNA from peripheral blood, not RNA. CDR1 and CDR2 (germline): MNHEY, SVGAGI. There are 14 residues in the CDR3. Trimming removed 2 bases at V and 8 bases at J, with 15 bases between. A mixed TRB-A/B primer pool amplified rearranged TRB by multiplex touch-down PCR. TCRdb called the multiplex PCR reads again in MiXCR, with one record for every CDR3 protein. Of thousands of distinct CDR3 sequences in the sample, roughly 41% are singletons; the top ten hold 12%. This receptor was identified in a human donor with a solid tumor. Sequenced input: blood. The J gene is TRBJ1-2, the V gene TRBV6-5, with a possible D match to TRBD1 (6 bases). The CDR3 DNA sequence: TGTGCCAGCAGTTACGGGACATCCCGGGGCGGCTACACCTTC. It encodes CASSYGTSRGGYTF.